The 6 T cell receptor beta chains given below trace back to one sample, sequenced in a study of T-cell reconstitution after alpha-beta-depleted transplantation in children (dated by TCRdb to the mid-2010s). The library was generated by PCR. Sequenced on an Illumina HiSeq 2500. TCR library preparation used molecular barcoding, with unique molecular identifiers applied to normalize quantification of the TCRbeta repertoire. TCRdb cleaned the public reads at Q25 with fastp, built clones with MiXCR and kept in-frame beta chains. For every CDR3 protein sequence, its rows merge into one entry that carries the most common genes and DNA. A total of hundreds of thousands of distinct CDR3 sequences appear in this sample, 8% to 11% of them only once. Roughly 4% of the sample is taken by the ten largest. The sample consisted of PBMCs from the stem cell graft donor, taken from the stem cell graft. Receptors originate from a human donor who donated a stem cell graft to a child with acute myeloid leukemia.

V usage is TRBV4-3 and J usage is TRBJ2-2, with 9 bases that match TRBD1. The junction had 9 bases not matched to a gene; V was cut back by 0 bases and J by 10 bases. This CDR3 contains 16 residues. Germline V lookup: CDR1 LGHNA, CDR2 YSLEER. The CDR3 loop is CASSQDIMTGGVELFF. The CDR3 DNA reads TGCGCCAGCAGCCAAGATATAATGACAGGGGGGGTGGAGCTGTTTTTT.

This clonotype turned up a few times. The chain carries TRBV5-1 and TRBJ2-5; 11 bases match TRBD1. Germline CDR1 reads SGHRS; CDR2 reads YFSETQ. The CDR3 covers 16 residues. Losses at the gene ends were 4 bases for V and 2 bases for J; bases not matched to a gene: 7. This CDR3 is CASSDRDRGRQETQYF. CDR3 DNA: TGCGCCAGCAGCGATAGGGACAGGGGGAGACAAGAGACCCAGTACTTC.

This clonotype showed up just a few times. The chain combines TRBV29-1 with TRBJ1-5, with TRBD1 matching 9 bases. Germline V gene data show CDR1 as SQVTM and CDR2 as ANQGSEA. The V segment lost 4 bases and the J segment 4 bases; nucleotides outside the gene matches: 5. The CDR3 extends over 14 amino acids. This chain's CDR3 is CSVGEGQGNQPQHF. CDR3 nucleotide sequence: TGCAGCGTTGGAGAGGGACAGGGTAATCAGCCCCAGCATTTT.

This clonotype was detected a few times. This chain connects TRBV9 to TRBJ2-1; 10 positions agree with TRBD2. The CDR3 extends over 16 amino acids. V trimming: 3 bases; J trimming: 4 bases; junction bases outside the gene matches: 7. Germline-derived CDR1 and CDR2 are SGDLS and YYNGEE. CDR3 residues: CASSEALAGAYNEQFF. The CDR3 region has the DNA TGTGCCAGCAGCGAGGCCCTAGCGGGGGCTTACAATGAGCAGTTCTTC.

This clonotype was picked up a small number of times. The chain uses TRBV27 and TRBJ1-1; perhaps TRBD1 as D (5 bases). The CDR3 extends over 14 amino acids. Trimming cost V 0 bases and J 3 bases, with 8 bases left between them. The germline gives CDR1 MNHEY, CDR2 SMNVEV (reference sequence). The CDR3 region is CASSLSRGYTEAFF. The CDR3 DNA reads TGTGCCAGCAGTTTATCGAGGGGTTACACTGAAGCTTTCTTT.

This clonotype was recorded many times. V usage is TRBV5-1 and J usage is TRBJ1-5; D might be TRBD1 (6 bases). The germline gives CDR1 SGHRS, CDR2 YFSETQ. Trimming took 4 bases from V and 2 from J, leaving 10 bases between them. The CDR3 runs 14 residues. CDR3 DNA: TGCGCCAGCAGCGCACAGGGTGGCAATCAGCCCCAGCATTTT. This encodes CASSAQGGNQPQHF.